This T cell receptor beta chain was sequenced in a study of beta chain features in type 1 diabetes. Findings of the study overall: Cells expressing TCR highly could be over-represented by cDNA sequencing. People with Type 1 diabetes carried modestly yet significantly shorter TCRB CDR3s in all four CD4+ subsets.

V gave up 1 base and J gave up 4 bases, with 8 bases separating them. The CDR3 length is 14 residues. CDR1 is SGHRS, CDR2 YFSETQ, per germline. This clone was seen a few times. What it recognizes is unknown. The investigators reverse transcribed all of the isolated RNA, so they sequenced expressed TCRB transcripts. For naive, central memory and regulatory T cell samples, reads averaged around 3.8 million. Repertoires were generated with immunoSEQ multiplex PCR, while TCRdb's copy carries only in-frame clones and drops some. The sample contains 250,000 to 300,000 clones, around 24% of which appear only once. Sorted CD4+ subsets: naive, central memory, regulatory, stem cell-like memory (CD45RO/CCR7/CD25/CD127/CD95/CD27 panel).

This chain connects TRBV5-1 to TRBJ2-2; tentatively, D is TRBD2 (5 bases). This sequence originates from a woman in her twenties or thirties with type 1 diabetes. Input material: naive CD4+ T cells from blood. CDR3 amino acids: CASSLRGATGELFF. The CDR3 DNA reads as TGCGCCAGCAGCTTGCGGGGAGCCACCGGGGAGCTGTTTTTT.